These 25 T cell receptor beta chains share one sample of origin, sequenced in a study of a mutant IDH1 vaccine in newly diagnosed glioma. Time point specified: week 23, last vaccination. The vaccine gave 300 ug of a 20-mer mutant IDH1 peptide subcutaneously per dose. For these receptors, no antigen is known. TCRdb keeps only in-frame clones here, not all; method: immunoSEQ multiplex PCR. The sample holds 50,000 to 60,000 clones, under 90% seen once. Sequenced here: PBMCs, sampled from a glioma patient whose treatment included an IDH1 peptide vaccine. These receptors all stem from a middle-aged man with glioma.

The rearrangement joins TRBV5-1 to TRBJ1-6; D is perhaps TRBD1 (6 bases). The CDR3 has 13 amino acids. In germline, CDR1 is SGHRS, CDR2 YFSETQ. Trimming left V 4 bases short and J 10 bases short, with 12 bases between. CDR3 coding DNA: TGCGCCAGCAGCGGCAACAGGGACTCACCCCTCCACTTT. It specifies CASSGNRDSPLHF.

This clone appeared a single time. The chain links TRBV5-1 to TRBJ2-7; the D gene is possibly TRBD2 (6 bases). V lost 0 bases and J lost 6, with 13 bases in between. The CDR3 has 14 residues. Germline-derived CDR1 and CDR2 are SGHRS and YFSETQ. Here the CDR3 DNA reads TGCGCCAGCAGCTTGGAGGGCTGGGGAGGCGAGCAGTACTTC. Residues: CASSLEGWGGEQYF.

V gene TRBV6-1 combines with J gene TRBJ2-1; no clear D. The CDR3 totals 12 residues. V lost 2 bases and J lost 9, with 8 bases in between. The germline V gene encodes CDR1 MNHNS and CDR2 SASEGT. CDR3 nucleotides: TGTGCCAGCAGTGAACCTTCGGGTGAGCAGTTCTTC. This encodes CASSEPSGEQFF.

The chain employs TRBV12-5 and TRBJ2-1; TRBD2 aligns across 8 bases. This CDR3 region has 13 residues. Germline V gene data show CDR1 as LGHNT and CDR2 as FRNRAP. The CDR3 region is CPLRRRGDNEQFF. Here the CDR3 DNA reads TGTCCGCTGAGGAGGCGGGGGGATAATGAGCAGTTCTTC.

This clone was found a few times. The chain has TRBV11-2 and TRBJ1-5; no definite D call. Looked up from germline, CDR1 is SGHAT and CDR2 is FQNNGV. CDR3 length: 12 residues. Trimming removed 1 base from V and 6 bases from J, with 4 bases in between. The CDR3 sequence is CASSLAGQPQHF. The CDR3 coding sequence is TGTGCCAGCAGCTTAGCGGGTCAGCCCCAGCATTTT.

This clone was detected only once. The chain employs TRBV6-5 and TRBJ1-1; D is unclear. V lost 3 bases to trimming and J lost 4 bases, with 15 bases between them. Germline V CDR1 and CDR2: MNHEY, SVGAGI. The CDR3 consists of 15 residues. CDR3 loop: CASSYSVKSSTEAFF. The CDR3 region has the DNA TGTGCCAGCAGTTATTCGGTCAAATCGAGCACTGAAGCTTTCTTT.

The rearrangement links TRBV19 to TRBJ2-7, with D perhaps TRBD1 (6 bases). Trimming pared 5 bases from V and 2 bases from J, leaving 13 bases between. CDR3 length: 14 residues. Germline loops: CDR1 LNHDA, CDR2 SQIVND (reference sequence). The CDR3 DNA is TGTGCCAGTAGTTTTCAGGGGTTCCCCTACGAGCAGTACTTC. Its translation: CASSFQGFPYEQYF.

The chain employs TRBV10-2 and TRBJ1-1; a weak D match, TRBD1 (5 bases). The CDR3 extends over 12 amino acids. The V end lost 0 bases, the J end lost 11 bases, and 10 bases lay between the germline ends. CDR1 WSHSY and CDR2 SAAADI come from the germline V gene. CDR3 sequence (DNA): TGCGCCAGCAGTGAGTCCCAGGGTTCGGCTTTCTTT. The encoded protein is CASSESQGSAFF.

The CDR3 nucleotides are TGTGCCAGCAGTTACGACAGGAGGGAGACTGAAGCTTTCTTT. This gives the protein CASSYDRRETEAFF. The chain carries TRBV6-6 and TRBJ1-1, with D possibly being TRBD1 (6 bases). Germline V lookup: CDR1 MNHNY, CDR2 SVGAGI (reference sequence). The ends were cut back, 2 bases at V and 5 bases at J, with 12 bases in the middle. This CDR3 has 14 residues.

The V call is TRBV5-1, the J call TRBJ2-1; 8 bases align to TRBD2. CDR3 length: 15 residues. The ends lost 4 bases at V and 7 bases at J; junction bases unmatched: 10. Germline values: CDR1 SGHRS, CDR2 YFSETQ. The CDR3 spells CASSGGVAGTNEQFF. The CDR3 nucleotides read TGCGCCAGCAGCGGTGGAGTAGCGGGGACTAATGAGCAGTTCTTC. Looking up the rest from reference TRBV5-1 and TRBJ2-1 gives the full variable domain: KAGVTQTPRYLIKTRGQQVTLSCSPISGHRSVSWYQQTPGQGLQFLFEYFSETQRNKGNFPGRFSGRQFSNSRSEMNVSTLELGDSALYLCASSGGVAGTNEQFFGPGTRLTVL.

This clone has just one count. The chain uses TRBV18 and TRBJ1-1; tentative D call: TRBD1 (5 bases). The CDR3 is made up of 13 amino acids. Germline V gene data show CDR1 as KGHSH and CDR2 as LQKENI. V gave up 4 bases and J gave up 6 bases, with 12 bases separating them. The CDR3 protein is CASSQGSGAEAFF. CDR3 in DNA: TGTGCCAGCTCACAGGGGTCAGGCGCTGAAGCTTTCTTT.

The chain links TRBV5-4 to TRBJ1-5; 7 nucleotides line up with TRBD1. With 1 base clipped from V and 9 bases from J, the junction kept 4 bases outside the gene matches. The length of the CDR3 is 13 residues. Germline V lookup: CDR1 SGHNT, CDR2 YYREEE (reference sequence). The CDR3 sequence is CASSLSRGGPQHF. For the CDR3, the DNA is TGTGCCAGCAGCTTGAGCAGGGGGGGGCCCCAGCATTTT.

The chain recombines TRBV10-1 with TRBJ2-5, with TRBD2 identical over 11 bases. The CDR3 is 16 residues long. CDR1 is WNHNN, CDR2 SYGVQD, per germline (reference sequence). V shed 0 bases and J 2 bases; nucleotides not matched to a gene: 2. CDR3 sequence (DNA): TGCGCCAGCAGTGAGTCGGCTAGCGGGGGGCAAGAGACCCAGTACTTC. Translated: CASSESASGGQETQYF.

The CDR3: CATSREGLSYNSNQPQHF. The CDR3 DNA is TGTGCCACCAGCAGAGAAGGCCTATCCTATAATAGCAATCAGCCCCAGCATTTT. The chain combines TRBV15 with TRBJ1-5; D not certain. The germline V gene encodes CDR1 LNHNV and CDR2 YYDKDF (reference sequence). The V end was cut by 0 bases, the J end by 0 bases, with 15 bases between. This CDR3 is 18 amino acids long.

The chain combines TRBV7-6 with TRBJ2-7, with D possibly matching TRBD2 (6 bases). The CDR3 consists of 16 residues. Germline CDR1 is SGHVS and CDR2 is FNYEAQ. V was trimmed by 4 bases and J by 7 bases, leaving 23 bases between them. CDR3 bases: TGTGCCAGCAGCTATAGACCCGCGGGGACCGCTGGAGAGCAGTACTTC. Residues: CASSYRPAGTAGEQYF.

V usage is TRBV14 and J usage is TRBJ1-1; D is undetermined. The ends were cut back, 4 bases at V and 0 bases at J, with 6 bases in the middle. The CDR3 has 13 residues. Germline assignment: CDR1 SGHDN and CDR2 FVKESK. The CDR3: CASSPFMNTEAFF. CDR3 nucleotide sequence: TGTGCCAGCAGCCCCTTTATGAACACTGAAGCTTTCTTT.

The chain has TRBV5-1 and TRBJ1-2, with D possibly being TRBD1 (5 bases). Trimming stripped 0 bases from V and 0 bases from J, with 15 bases between. The CDR3 is 17 residues long. Germline assignment: CDR1 SGHRS and CDR2 YFSETQ. CDR3 residues: CASSLGPGPTANYGYTF. DNA for the CDR3: TGCGCCAGCAGCTTGGGGCCAGGGCCGACCGCTAACTATGGCTACACCTTC. Combining the CDR3 with reference TRBV5-1 and TRBJ1-2 gives the whole variable domain KAGVTQTPRYLIKTRGQQVTLSCSPISGHRSVSWYQQTPGQGLQFLFEYFSETQRNKGNFPGRFSGRQFSNSRSEMNVSTLELGDSALYLCASSLGPGPTANYGYTFGSGTRLTVV.

A few counts support this clone. CDR3 bases: TGTGCCAGCAGCCTGGGACCGCAGAACACTGAAGCTTTCTTT. Protein: CASSLGPQNTEAFF. This chain connects TRBV4-2 to TRBJ1-1; D may be TRBD1 (5 bases). In germline, CDR1 is LGHNA, CDR2 YNFKEQ. The V and J ends lost 4 bases and 1 base respectively, with 10 bases between them. The CDR3 contains 14 residues.

This clone was recorded only once. V usage is TRBV5-4 and J usage is TRBJ2-3; the D gene is possibly TRBD2 (6 bases). Germline V CDR1 and CDR2: SGHNT, YYREEE (reference sequence). V lost 3 bases and J lost 2, with 16 bases in between. The CDR3 consists of 16 residues. Here the CDR3 reads CASSSPGVQDTDTQYF. The CDR3 DNA follows: TGTGCCAGCAGCTCCCCGGGGGTCCAAGACACAGATACGCAGTATTTT.

The rearrangement links TRBV6-1 to TRBJ1-5, with D uncertain. The CDR3 totals 15 residues. V was shortened by 2 bases and J by 7 bases, with 15 bases between the two germline ends. CDR1 and CDR2 from the germline V gene are MNHNS and SASEGT. The CDR3 is CASSELVGWRQPQHF. The CDR3, as DNA: TGTGCCAGCAGTGAATTGGTAGGATGGAGACAGCCCCAGCATTTT.

This chain uses TRBV14 with TRBJ2-1, with TRBD1 matching over 9 bases. V trimming: 6 bases; J trimming: 3 bases; junction bases outside the gene matches: 0. Germline values: CDR1 SGHDN, CDR2 FVKESK. This CDR3 comprises 13 residues. CDR3 in amino acids: CASRGQGYNEQFF. CDR3 DNA sequence: TGTGCCAGCAGGGGACAGGGCTACAATGAGCAGTTCTTC.

The V call is TRBV7-2, the J call TRBJ2-5; no clear D. Trimming cost V 3 bases and J 2 bases, with 7 bases left between them. Germline V gives CDR1 SGHTA, CDR2 FQGNSA. The CDR3 is 13 residues long. The CDR3 sequence is CASSFDRQETQYF. In nucleotides, the CDR3 is TGTGCCAGCAGCTTCGACCGGCAAGAGACCCAGTACTTC.

This chain links TRBV29-1 with TRBJ2-5; 8 positions agree with TRBD2. Unmatched junction bases numbered 12, after V lost 7 bases and J lost 11 bases. CDR1 and CDR2 (germline): SQVTM, ANQGSEA. The length of the CDR3 is 12 residues. The DNA for the CDR3 is TGCAGCGCGAACCCACCGGGGGGGACACAGTACTTC. It specifies CSANPPGGTQYF.

The chain is built from TRBV13 and TRBJ2-2; D not resolved. The V end lost 2 bases, the J end lost 0 bases, and 1 base lay between the germline ends. This CDR3 is built from 13 residues. CDR1 and CDR2 from the germline V gene are PRHDT and FYEKMQ (reference sequence). CDR3 sequence (DNA): TGTGCCAGCAGCTTAACGAACACCGGGGAGCTGTTTTTT. It encodes CASSLTNTGELFF.

This clone was seen more than once but under ten times. The chain has TRBV6-9 and TRBJ1-5; possible D gene TRBD1, 5 bases. V was cut by 10 bases and J by 3 bases, with 13 bases left in between. Germline V gene lookup returns CDR1 MNHGY and CDR2 SVAAGI. The CDR3 is 13 residues long. CDR3 nucleotide sequence: TGTGCCATGCAGGGACGGTCCAATCAGCCCCAGCATTTT. Encoded protein: CAMQGRSNQPQHF.